This T cell receptor beta chain appears in the sequencing data of a study of cytomegalovirus exposure and HLA in healthy donors. For the study at large: HLA-typed donors contributed about 85 million unique TCRs, which were held in an early data release.

Whole-study results and caveats: Prior analysis indicated that the majority of TCR beta V segments exhibited productivity approximately 90% or approximately 30% of the time.

This clone came up a few times. Its antigen is not known. PCR used 60 Vbeta primers and 13 Jbeta primers. Clones were sequenced by immunoSEQ multiplex PCR, and TCRdb holds only the in-frame ones, with some missing. The data hold under 85,000 clones, with about two thirds observed a single time. Germline assignment: CDR1 MNHEY and CDR2 SMNVEV (reference sequence). V lost 3 bases and J lost 2, with 13 bases in between. This CDR3 region has 15 residues. The sequencing sample was made of PBMCs. The clonotype was recovered from a man aged 35 to 55 in good health and CMV-seropositive. The rearrangement links TRBV27 to TRBJ2-5, with TRBD1 as a possible D gene (6 bases). In nucleotides, the CDR3 is TGTGCCAGCAGTTTCGCAGGGACACTACAAGAGACCCAGTACTTC. The encoded protein is CASSFAGTLQETQYF.